The 18 T cell receptor beta chains presented below share a single source sample, sequenced in a study of blood T cell repertoires in COVID-19. Data came from immunoSEQ multiplex PCR; TCRdb stores just in-frame clones and leaves some out. The top ten hold 10% to 15% of the sample, which has over 150,000 clones, roughly four fifths seen once. The specimen sequenced was PBMCs or T cells enriched from blood (not recorded which). Source of these receptors: a man aged 40-49 years who had recovered from COVID-19.

The V gene is TRBV12-5, the J gene TRBJ1-2, with D possibly matching TRBD1 (5 bases). Trimming took 1 base from V and 4 from J, leaving 7 bases between them. The V gene's germline CDR1 is LGHNT and CDR2 FRNRAP. The CDR3 has 13 amino acids. This CDR3 is CASGLDRTYGYTF. CDR3 DNA: TGTGCTAGTGGTTTGGACAGGACCTATGGCTACACCTTC.

This clone has a single count. The chain has TRBV7-2 and TRBJ2-1; TRBD1 matches at 8 bases. CDR3 length equals 15 residues. V trimming: 3 bases; J trimming: 4 bases; junction bases outside the gene matches: 5. Looked up from germline, CDR1 is SGHTA and CDR2 is FQGNSA. CDR3 coding DNA: TGTGCCAGCAGCTTGCAGGGGGCAGAGTACAATGAGCAGTTCTTC. Amino acid sequence: CASSLQGAEYNEQFF.

The chain combines TRBV7-2 with TRBJ1-5; D possibly corresponds to TRBD1 (6 bases). CDR3 size: 13 residues. CDR1 is SGHTA, CDR2 FQGNSA, per germline. V was trimmed by 5 bases and J by 7 bases, leaving 12 bases between them. CDR3 bases: TGTGCCAGCAGCCTACAGGGTTTCCAGCCCCAGCATTTT. It yields the protein CASSLQGFQPQHF.

Of note for this clone: This may be a read error: a much more frequent sequence differs by one nucleotide. V and J are TRBV7-9 and TRBJ1-1; D is unresolved. The CDR3 covers 11 residues. Germline values: CDR1 SEHNR, CDR2 FQNEAQ (reference sequence). Trimming shortened V by 5 bases and J by 2 bases, and 3 bases separated the two germline ends. In DNA form, the CDR3 reads TGTGCCAGCAGCCTAAACACTGAAGCTTTCTTT. Protein sequence: CASSLNTEAFF.

The rearrangement joins TRBV7-2 to TRBJ2-3, with 7 bases matching TRBD2. The CDR3 length is 16 residues. Germline V gene lookup returns CDR1 SGHTA and CDR2 FQGNSA. V lost 2 bases, J lost 0 bases, and 5 bases stayed unmatched. The CDR3 reads CASSLSGTISTDTQYF. Written as DNA, the CDR3 is TGTGCCAGCAGCTTAAGCGGGACTATCAGCACAGATACGCAGTATTTT.

The chain couples TRBV7-2 to TRBJ2-6, with TRBD1 matching 7 bases. The ends lost 4 bases at V and 0 bases at J; junction bases unmatched: 3. CDR1 and CDR2 (germline): SGHTA, FQGNSA. This CDR3 has 16 amino acids. The chain's CDR3 is CASSSGQSSGANVLTF. The DNA for the CDR3 is TGTGCCAGCAGCTCGGGACAGTCCTCTGGGGCCAACGTCCTGACTTTC.

The rearrangement uses TRBV28 and TRBJ2-2; D unclear. This CDR3 is 13 amino acids long. The V end lost 7 bases, the J end lost 1 base, and 7 bases lay between the germline ends. Germline CDR1 and CDR2: MDHEN and SYDVKM. The CDR3 loop is CASIALNTGELFF. CDR3 DNA sequence: TGTGCCAGCATAGCTCTGAACACCGGGGAGCTGTTTTTT.

This chain's CDR3 is CASSLGGAALNTEAFF. CDR3 nucleotides: TGTGCCAGCAGCTTGGGAGGGGCGGCACTCAACACTGAAGCTTTCTTT. The genes are TRBV7-2 and TRBJ1-1, with a possible D match to TRBD1 (5 bases). Trimming pared 3 bases from V and 2 bases from J, leaving 16 bases between. CDR3 length: 16 residues. The germline V gene has CDR1 SGHTA and CDR2 FQGNSA.

The chain links TRBV11-1 to TRBJ2-5; D is ambiguous. The CDR3 is made up of 14 amino acids. The germline V and J ends were trimmed by 3 bases and 3 bases, with 11 bases remaining between them. Germline CDR1 reads SGHAT; CDR2 reads FQDESV (reference sequence). The DNA for the CDR3 is TGTGCCAGCAGCTTCAAGACAATTAAAGAGACCCAGTACTTC. This encodes CASSFKTIKETQYF.

V and J are TRBV2 and TRBJ2-5, with no clear D. The CDR3 runs 12 residues. V was pared by 8 bases and J by 3 bases, with 10 bases between. From germline, CDR1 is SNHLY and CDR2 FYNNEI. The CDR3 here is CASGTTEETQYF. The CDR3 nucleotides are TGTGCCAGCGGCACGACTGAAGAGACCCAGTACTTC.

The genes are TRBV6-4 and TRBJ1-1; 7 nucleotides agree with TRBD1. This CDR3 region has 13 residues. CDR1 MRHNA and CDR2 SNTAGT come from the germline V gene. Unmatched junction bases numbered 2, after V lost 6 bases and J lost 1 base. Here the CDR3 reads CASRRTGNTEAFF. CDR3 bases: TGTGCCAGCAGGAGGACAGGGAACACTGAAGCTTTCTTT.

The rearrangement joins TRBV28 to TRBJ1-2; weak D call: TRBD1 (6 bases). The CDR3 runs to 16 residues. Trimming pared 5 bases from V and 2 bases from J, leaving 18 bases between. Germline V gene sequence: CDR1 MDHEN, CDR2 SYDVKM. The CDR3 bases are TGTGCCAGCAGTCTTCCTCCCGAGACAGGAAACTATGGCTACACCTTC. It translates to CASSLPPETGNYGYTF.

The V gene is TRBV9, the J gene TRBJ1-1; unclear D gene. The V gene's germline CDR1 is SGDLS and CDR2 YYNGEE. Deletions cut 4 bases from V and 10 bases from J, with 20 bases between. The CDR3 length is 14 residues. The CDR3 loop reads CASSSNGLGGGAFF. The CDR3 DNA is TGTGCCAGCAGCTCAAACGGCCTGGGTGGAGGAGCTTTCTTT.

The rearrangement joins TRBV9 to TRBJ2-7; TRBD1 might be the D (6 bases). This CDR3 has 15 amino acids. Germline CDR1 SGDLS, CDR2 YYNGEE. V lost 0 bases to trimming and J lost 1 base, with 11 bases between them. In DNA form, the CDR3 reads TGTGCCAGCAGCGTAGTGGGCGACAGGTCCTACGAGCAGTACTTC. It translates to CASSVVGDRSYEQYF.

The chain couples TRBV19 to TRBJ1-5; D is perhaps TRBD1 (6 bases). The V gene lost 5 bases and the J gene lost 4 bases, with 15 bases spanning the gap. This CDR3 has 15 residues. In germline, CDR1 is LNHDA, CDR2 SQIVND (reference sequence). The CDR3: CASSVNRVVNQPQHF. DNA of the CDR3: TGTGCCAGTAGTGTCAACAGGGTGGTGAATCAGCCCCAGCATTTT.

The V and J genes are TRBV4-1 and TRBJ2-7; the match to TRBD1 covers 8 bases. CDR3 length: 15 amino acids. The V gene's germline CDR1 is MGHRA and CDR2 YSYEKL. V lost 0 bases and J lost 2; bases outside the gene matches: 3. CDR3 amino acids: CASSQERTGPYEQYF. The CDR3 region has the DNA TGCGCCAGCAGCCAAGAGAGGACAGGGCCCTACGAGCAGTACTTC.

V gene TRBV27 combines with J gene TRBJ1-2, with a weak D call TRBD1 (5 bases). V dropped 1 base and J dropped 8 bases, with 11 bases sitting between them. Germline CDR1 and CDR2: MNHEY and SMNVEV (reference sequence). This CDR3 has 13 residues. CDR3: CASSLFRAGGYTF. CDR3 nucleotides: TGTGCCAGCAGTTTATTCAGGGCCGGCGGCTACACCTTC.

J is TRBJ1-2 and V is TRBV9; tentative D call: TRBD1 (5 bases). Germline V gives CDR1 SGDLS, CDR2 YYNGEE. Trimming left V 7 bases short and J 5 bases short, with 15 bases between. The CDR3 spans 13 residues. The CDR3 reads CASGGAGGYGYTF. The CDR3 DNA reads TGTGCCAGCGGTGGGGCAGGAGGGTATGGCTACACCTTC.